This T cell receptor beta chain is from a study of post-analysis software for immune sequencing data. Findings and limits, study-wide: The study found TRBV5-6, TRBV5-1 and TRBV20-1 among roughly 5 TRBV segments more frequent in patients than controls.

As regards this clonotype: What it binds is not known.

Every TCR beta cDNA library bore unique molecular identifiers. TCRdb ran MiXCR on the PCR reads and lists one entry per CDR3 protein. Altogether over 700,000 distinct CDR3 sequences are present, 30% being singletons, with the ten largest covering around 0.56%. The CDR3 is 15 amino acids. The germline gives CDR1 SQVTM, CDR2 ANQGSEA. With V trimmed by 5 bases and J by 2 bases, 9 bases remained unmatched. The clonotype comes from a girl under 18 with multiple sclerosis. The sequencing sample was made of blood. This chain connects TRBV29-1 to TRBJ2-1; TRBD2 matches at 7 bases. CDR3 in DNA: TGCAGCGTTAGCCTCGGGGGGAGCCCCTACAATGAGCAGTTCTTC. Translating gives CSVSLGGSPYNEQFF.